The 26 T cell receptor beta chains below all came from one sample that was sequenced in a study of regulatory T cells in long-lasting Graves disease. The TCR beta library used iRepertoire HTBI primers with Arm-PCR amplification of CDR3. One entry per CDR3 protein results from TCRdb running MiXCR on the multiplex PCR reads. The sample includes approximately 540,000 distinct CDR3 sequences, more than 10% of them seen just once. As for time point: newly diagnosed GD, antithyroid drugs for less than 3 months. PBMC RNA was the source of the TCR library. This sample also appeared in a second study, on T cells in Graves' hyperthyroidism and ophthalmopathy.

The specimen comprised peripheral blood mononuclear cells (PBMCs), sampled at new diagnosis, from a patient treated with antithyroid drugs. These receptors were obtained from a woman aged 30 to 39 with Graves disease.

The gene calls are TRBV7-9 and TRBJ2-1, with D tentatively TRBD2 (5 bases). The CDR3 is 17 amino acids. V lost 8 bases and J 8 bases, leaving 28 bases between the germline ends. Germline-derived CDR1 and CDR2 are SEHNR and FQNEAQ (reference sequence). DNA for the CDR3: TGTGCCAGCGGCGCGAAGGCCTTCGGGATGGAGACCGATGAGCAGTTCTTC. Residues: CASGAKAFGMETDEQFF.

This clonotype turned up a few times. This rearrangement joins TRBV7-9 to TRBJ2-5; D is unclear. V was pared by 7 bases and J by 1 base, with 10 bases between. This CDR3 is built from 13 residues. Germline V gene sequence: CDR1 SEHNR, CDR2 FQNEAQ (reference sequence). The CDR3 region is CASTLTSQETQYF. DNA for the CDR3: TGTGCCAGCACCCTAACCAGCCAAGAGACCCAGTACTTC.

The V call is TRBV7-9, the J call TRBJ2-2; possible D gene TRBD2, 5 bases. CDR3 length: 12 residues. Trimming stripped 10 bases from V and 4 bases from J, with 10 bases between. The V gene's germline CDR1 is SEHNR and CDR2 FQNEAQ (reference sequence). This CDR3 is CATTRATGELFF. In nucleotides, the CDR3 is TGTGCCACCACTAGGGCCACCGGGGAGCTGTTTTTT. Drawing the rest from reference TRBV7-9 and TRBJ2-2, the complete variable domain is DTGVSQNPRHKITKRGQNVTFRCDPISEHNRLYWYRQTLGQGPEFLTYFQNEAQLEKSRLLSDRFSAERPKGSFSTLEIQRTEQGDSAMYLCATTRATGELFFGEGSRLTVL.

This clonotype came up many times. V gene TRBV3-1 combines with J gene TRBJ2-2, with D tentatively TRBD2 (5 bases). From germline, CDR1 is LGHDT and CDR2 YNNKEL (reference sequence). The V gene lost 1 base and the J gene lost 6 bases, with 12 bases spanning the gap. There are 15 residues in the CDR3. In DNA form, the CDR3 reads TGTGCCAGCAGCCAAGTACTAGTTAGTCCCGGGGAGCTGTTTTTT. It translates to CASSQVLVSPGELFF.

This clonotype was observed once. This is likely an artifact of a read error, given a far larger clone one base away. CDR3 sequence: CASSSYGRIAEGPRNEQFF. CDR3 DNA: TGTGCCAGCAGTTCATACGGAAGAATAGCGGAAGGGCCAAGGAATGAGCAGTTCTTC. This chain uses TRBV7-3 with TRBJ2-1, with D tentatively TRBD2 (6 bases). The length of the CDR3 is 19 residues. V lost 6 bases to trimming and J lost 7 bases, with 31 bases between them. Germline CDR1 and CDR2: SGHTA and FQGTGA.

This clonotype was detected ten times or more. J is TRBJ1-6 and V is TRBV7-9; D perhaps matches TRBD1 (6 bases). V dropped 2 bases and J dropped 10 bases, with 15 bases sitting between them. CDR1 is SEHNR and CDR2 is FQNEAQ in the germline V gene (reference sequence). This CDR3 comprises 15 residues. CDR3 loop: CASSLSYREDSPLHF. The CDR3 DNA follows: TGTGCCAGCAGCTTATCGTACAGGGAGGACTCACCCCTCCACTTT.

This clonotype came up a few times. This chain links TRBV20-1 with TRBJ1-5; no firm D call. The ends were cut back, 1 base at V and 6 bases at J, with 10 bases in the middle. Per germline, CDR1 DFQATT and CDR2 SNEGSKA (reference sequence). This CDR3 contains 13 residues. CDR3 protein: CSARVGVGQPQHF. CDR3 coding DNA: TGCAGTGCTAGAGTCGGGGTCGGTCAGCCCCAGCATTTT.

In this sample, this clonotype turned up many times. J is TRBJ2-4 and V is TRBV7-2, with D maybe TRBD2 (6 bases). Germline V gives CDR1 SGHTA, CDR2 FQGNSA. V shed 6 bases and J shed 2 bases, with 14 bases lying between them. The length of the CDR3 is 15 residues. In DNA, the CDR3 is TGTGCCAGCAGTCGGAGGGGTTCTTCCAAAAACATTCAGTACTTC. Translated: CASSRRGSSKNIQYF.

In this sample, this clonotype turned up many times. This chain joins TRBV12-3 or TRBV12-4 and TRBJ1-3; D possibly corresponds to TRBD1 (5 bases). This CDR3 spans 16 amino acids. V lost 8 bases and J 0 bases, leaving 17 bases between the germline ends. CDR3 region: CASVLAGDRSGNTIYF. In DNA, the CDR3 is TGTGCCAGCGTCCTGGCGGGGGACCGCTCTGGAAACACCATATATTTT.

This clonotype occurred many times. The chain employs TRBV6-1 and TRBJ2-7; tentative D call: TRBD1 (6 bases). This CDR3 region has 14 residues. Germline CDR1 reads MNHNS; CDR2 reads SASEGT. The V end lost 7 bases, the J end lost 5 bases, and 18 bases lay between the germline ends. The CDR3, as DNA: TGTGCCAGCACCATACCGGGACACAGCAACGAGCAGTACTTC. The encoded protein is CASTIPGHSNEQYF.

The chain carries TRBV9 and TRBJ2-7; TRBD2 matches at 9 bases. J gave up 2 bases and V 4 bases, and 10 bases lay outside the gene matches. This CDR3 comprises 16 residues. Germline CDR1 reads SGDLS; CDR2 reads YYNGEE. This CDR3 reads CASSPGLGGGAYEQYF. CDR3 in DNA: TGTGCCAGCAGCCCCGGGCTTGGCGGGGGGGCCTACGAGCAGTACTTC.

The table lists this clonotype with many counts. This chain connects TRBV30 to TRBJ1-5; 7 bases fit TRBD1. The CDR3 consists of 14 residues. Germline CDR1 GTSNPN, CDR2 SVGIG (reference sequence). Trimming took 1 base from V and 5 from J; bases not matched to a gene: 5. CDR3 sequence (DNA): TGTGCCTGGAGTGCGACAGGGATCGATCAGCCCCAGCATTTT. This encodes CAWSATGIDQPQHF.

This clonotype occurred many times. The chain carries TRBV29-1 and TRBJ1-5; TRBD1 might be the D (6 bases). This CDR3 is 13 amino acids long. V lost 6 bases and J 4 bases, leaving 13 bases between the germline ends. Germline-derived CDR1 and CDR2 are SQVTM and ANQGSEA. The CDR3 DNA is TGCAGCGTATGGACAGACCCAAATCAGCCCCAGCATTTT. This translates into CSVWTDPNQPQHF.

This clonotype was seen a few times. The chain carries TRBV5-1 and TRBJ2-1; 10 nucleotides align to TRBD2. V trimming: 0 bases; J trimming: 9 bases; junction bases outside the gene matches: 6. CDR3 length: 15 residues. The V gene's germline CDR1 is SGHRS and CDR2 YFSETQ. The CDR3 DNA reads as TGCGCCAGCAGCTTGGTGGCTAGCGGGGGCGGTGAGCAGTTCTTC. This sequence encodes CASSLVASGGGEQFF.

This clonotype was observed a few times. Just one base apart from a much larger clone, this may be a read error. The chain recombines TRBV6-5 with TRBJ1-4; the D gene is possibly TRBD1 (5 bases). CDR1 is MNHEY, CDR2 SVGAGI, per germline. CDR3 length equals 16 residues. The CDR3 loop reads CANSYSGPGNGEKLFF. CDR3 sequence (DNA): TGTGCCAACAGTTACTCCGGACCAGGGAACGGAGAAAAACTGTTTTTT.

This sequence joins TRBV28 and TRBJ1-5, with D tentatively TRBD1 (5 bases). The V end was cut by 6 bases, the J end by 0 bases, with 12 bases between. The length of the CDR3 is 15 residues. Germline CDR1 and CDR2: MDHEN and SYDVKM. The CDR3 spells CASRNRQHSNQPQHF. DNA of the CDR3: TGTGCCAGCAGAAACCGACAGCATAGCAATCAGCCCCAGCATTTT.

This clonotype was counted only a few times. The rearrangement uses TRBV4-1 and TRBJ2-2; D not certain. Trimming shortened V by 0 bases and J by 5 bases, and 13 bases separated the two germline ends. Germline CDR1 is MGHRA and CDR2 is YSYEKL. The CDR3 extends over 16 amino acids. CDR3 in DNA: TGCGCCAGCAGCCAAGATCGGCCGGTAGGGACCGGGGAGCTGTTTTTT. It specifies CASSQDRPVGTGELFF.

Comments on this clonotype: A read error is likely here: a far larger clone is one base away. CDR3 DNA sequence: TGTGCCAGCAGTCCAAAGCGGGGACAGGGGCGGGAGACCCGGTACTTC. Translating it yields CASSPKRGQGRETRYF. The chain combines TRBV11-2 with TRBJ2-5, with 10 bases identical to TRBD1. The length of the CDR3 is 16 residues. CDR1 is SGHAT, CDR2 FQNNGV, per germline. The variable domain in full, with the rest retrieved from reference TRBV11-2 and TRBJ2-5, is EAGVAQSPRYKIIEKRQSVAFWCNPISGHATLYWYQQILGQGPKLLIQFQNNGVVDDSQLPKDRFSAERLKGVDSTLKIQPAKLEDSAVYLCASSPKRGQGRETRYFGPGTRLLVL.

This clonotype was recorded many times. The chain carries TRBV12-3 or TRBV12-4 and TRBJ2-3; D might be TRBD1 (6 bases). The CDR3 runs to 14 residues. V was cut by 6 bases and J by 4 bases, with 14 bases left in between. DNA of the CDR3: TGTGCCAGCAGCCACCTACAGGGACCAGATACGCAGTATTTT. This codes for CASSHLQGPDTQYF.

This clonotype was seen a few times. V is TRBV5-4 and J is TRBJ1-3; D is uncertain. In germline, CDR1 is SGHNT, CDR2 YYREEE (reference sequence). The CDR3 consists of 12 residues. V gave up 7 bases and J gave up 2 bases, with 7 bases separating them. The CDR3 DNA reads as TGTGCCAGCGGCCCTGCTGGAAACACCATATATTTT. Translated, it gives CASGPAGNTIYF.

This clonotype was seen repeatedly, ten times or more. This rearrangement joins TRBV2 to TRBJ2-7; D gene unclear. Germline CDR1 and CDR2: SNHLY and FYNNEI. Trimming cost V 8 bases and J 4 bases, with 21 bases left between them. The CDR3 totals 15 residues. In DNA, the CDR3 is TGTGCCAGCCTAAATGGTATTGGGGTTCGGTACGAGCAGTACTTC. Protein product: CASLNGIGVRYEQYF.

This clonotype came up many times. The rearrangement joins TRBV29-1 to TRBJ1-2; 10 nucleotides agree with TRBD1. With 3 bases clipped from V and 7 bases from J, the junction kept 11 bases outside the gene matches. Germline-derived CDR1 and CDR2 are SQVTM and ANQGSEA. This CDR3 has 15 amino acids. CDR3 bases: TGCAGCGTTGACGGGAAGGGGACAGGGGCCCTTGGCTACACCTTC. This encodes CSVDGKGTGALGYTF.

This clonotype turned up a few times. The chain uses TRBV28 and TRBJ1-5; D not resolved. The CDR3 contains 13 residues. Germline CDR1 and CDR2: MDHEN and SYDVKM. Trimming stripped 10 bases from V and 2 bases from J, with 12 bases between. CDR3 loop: CATGERGNQPQHF. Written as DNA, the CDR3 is TGTGCCACTGGGGAAAGGGGCAATCAGCCCCAGCATTTT.

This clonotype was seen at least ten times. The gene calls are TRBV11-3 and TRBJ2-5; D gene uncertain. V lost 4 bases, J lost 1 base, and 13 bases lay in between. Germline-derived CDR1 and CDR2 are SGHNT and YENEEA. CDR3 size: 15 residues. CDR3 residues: CASSYGIGSQETQYF. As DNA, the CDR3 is TGTGCCAGCAGCTACGGAATCGGATCCCAAGAGACCCAGTACTTC.

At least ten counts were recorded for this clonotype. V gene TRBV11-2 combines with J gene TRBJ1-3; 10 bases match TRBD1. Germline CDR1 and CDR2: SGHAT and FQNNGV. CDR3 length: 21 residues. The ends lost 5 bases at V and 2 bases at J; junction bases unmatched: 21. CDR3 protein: CASSRTLRGQGMGRPGNTIYF. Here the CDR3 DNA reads TGTGCCAGCAGCCGCACCCTCCGGGGACAGGGGATGGGTAGGCCTGGAAACACCATATATTTT.

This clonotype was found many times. In DNA, the CDR3 is TGTGCCAGCATTCGGGAAAGGAACACCGGGGAGCTGTTTTTT. Residues: CASIRERNTGELFF. The V call is TRBV12-3 or TRBV12-4, the J call TRBJ2-2, with TRBD2 as a possible D gene (5 bases). The CDR3 is 14 amino acids. V was pared by 7 bases and J by 1 base, with 10 bases between.